Following are 12 T cell receptor beta chains from one sample sequenced in a study of blood T cell repertoires in COVID-19. The data were produced by immunoSEQ multiplex PCR, yet TCRdb's version contains in-frame clones alone and is incomplete. This sample has 30,000 to 40,000 clones, with about 88% found just once. Sequenced sample: peripheral blood. The receptors derive from a human donor in a cohort sampled during active COVID-19.

This sequence joins TRBV28 and TRBJ1-2, with D perhaps TRBD1 (6 bases). This CDR3 spans 16 amino acids. Per germline, CDR1 MDHEN and CDR2 SYDVKM. V lost 2 bases and J lost 4, with 17 bases in between. The DNA of the CDR3 is TGTGCCAGCAGTTTACCCTCTGCGTCAGGGGTCTATGGCTACACCTTC. Protein product: CASSLPSASGVYGYTF.

The V gene is TRBV6-5, the J gene TRBJ1-2; perhaps TRBD1 as D (5 bases). Looked up from germline, CDR1 is MNHEY and CDR2 is SVGAGI. The CDR3 extends over 14 amino acids. V lost 6 bases, J lost 8 bases, and 19 bases lay in between. The DNA for the CDR3 is TGTGCCAGCAGGGCTCCTCAGGGTTTAGGGGGCTACACCTTC. This codes for CASRAPQGLGGYTF.

V gene TRBV2 combines with J gene TRBJ1-4, with D maybe TRBD1 (6 bases). V lost 5 bases and J lost 7, with 17 bases in between. CDR3 size: 15 residues. CDR1 and CDR2 (germline): SNHLY, FYNNEI. CDR3 sequence (DNA): TGTGCCAGCAGTCTTCAGGGGCTCAGGGGTGAAAAACTGTTTTTT. It translates to CASSLQGLRGEKLFF.

V usage is TRBV30 and J usage is TRBJ1-6; unclear D gene. Germline loops: CDR1 GTSNPN, CDR2 SVGIG (reference sequence). The V end was cut by 4 bases, the J end by 7 bases, with 14 bases between. The CDR3 covers 14 residues. The CDR3 reads CAWNTGSGNSPLHF. Written as DNA, the CDR3 is TGTGCCTGGAATACCGGGTCGGGGAATTCACCCCTCCACTTT.

CDR3 in DNA: TGTGCCAGCAGCGCCCGGGACAACCTCGGAGCTTTCTTT. Amino acid sequence: CASSARDNLGAFF. This chain connects TRBV3-1 (or the pseudogene TRBV3-2) to TRBJ1-1; a weak D match, TRBD1 (6 bases). The V gene's germline CDR1 is LGHDT and CDR2 YNNKEL (reference sequence). The V gene lost 5 bases and the J gene lost 10 bases, with 17 bases spanning the gap. CDR3 length equals 13 residues.

This clone was seen just once. The genes are TRBV18 and TRBJ1-1; the match to TRBD1 covers 12 bases. Germline lookup yields CDR1 KGHSH and CDR2 LQKENI. The CDR3 is 17 residues long. V was clipped by 5 bases and J by 7 bases; unmatched bases: 14. As DNA, the CDR3 is TGTGCCAGCTCATCACTACCCGGGACAGGGGGCGCGAATGAAGCTTTCTTT. The encoded protein is CASSSLPGTGGANEAFF.

V gene TRBV6-5 combines with J gene TRBJ1-2, with D perhaps TRBD1 (5 bases). Between the trimmed V and J ends, which lost 0 bases and 1 base, there was a span of 9 bases. Germline loops: CDR1 MNHEY, CDR2 SVGAGI. There are 15 residues in the CDR3. The CDR3 loop is CASSYSTGINYGYTF. CDR3 bases: TGTGCCAGCAGTTACTCAACAGGCATTAACTATGGCTACACCTTC.

The chain couples TRBV6-5 to TRBJ2-3; 8 nucleotides line up with TRBD2. The CDR3 sequence is 16 residues long. J lost 6 bases, V lost 2 bases, and 10 bases had no gene match. Looked up from germline, CDR1 is MNHEY and CDR2 is SVGAGI. The CDR3 DNA reads TGTGCCAGCAGTTACGCCTCGGGGGGGAGCGGGGATACGCAGTATTTT. Translation: CASSYASGGSGDTQYF.

This clone has only one observation. The chain is built from TRBV19 and TRBJ1-2, with TRBD1 matching 9 bases. J was trimmed by 4 bases and V by 1 base; bases with no gene match: 4. The CDR3 loop spans 15 amino acids. Germline V gives CDR1 LNHDA, CDR2 SQIVND (reference sequence). CDR3 DNA: TGTGCCAGTAGTATAGGTGGACAGGGGAGCTATGGCTACACCTTC. Encoded protein: CASSIGGQGSYGYTF.

The gene calls are TRBV11-2 and TRBJ1-3, with no clear D. Germline CDR1 is SGHAT and CDR2 is FQNNGV. This CDR3 has 16 amino acids. Trimming left V 1 base short and J 0 bases short, with 10 bases between. The CDR3 spells CASSLAGSLSGNTIYF. CDR3 nucleotide sequence: TGTGCCAGCAGCTTAGCGGGGTCTCTCTCTGGAAACACCATATATTTT.

J is TRBJ2-7 and V is TRBV6-1; D not certain. CDR3 size: 13 residues. CDR1 and CDR2 (germline): MNHNS, SASEGT. The V gene lost 2 bases and the J gene lost 6 bases, with 11 bases spanning the gap. The CDR3 DNA is TGTGCCAGCAGTGAAATAATTACGAGCGAGCAGTACTTC. Encoded protein: CASSEIITSEQYF.

The chain uses TRBV4-2 and TRBJ1-4; TRBD1 aligns across 7 bases. The V gene end was trimmed by 0 bases and the J gene end by 5 bases; junction bases not matched to a gene: 6. This CDR3 is built from 16 residues. Germline values: CDR1 LGHNA, CDR2 YNFKEQ. The CDR3: CASSQEWGQPNEKLFF. Written as DNA, the CDR3 is TGTGCCAGCAGCCAAGAATGGGGACAGCCCAATGAAAAACTGTTTTTT.